These T cell receptor beta chains were read from a single sample in a study of T cells expressing NK-cell markers. Using the 5' RACE reads, TCRdb records one entry per CDR3 protein without DNA. Its clone listing holds a few hundred thousand distinct CDR3 sequences. The sequenced sample consisted of blood T cells: a sorted CD56 or NKG2C T cell subset, CD4+ or CD8+ T cells, or bulk PBMC T cells (not recorded which). These receptors originate from a man aged 18-75 years in good health. The CDR3 runs from the conserved cysteine through the conserved F or W.

V gene	J gene	CDR3 protein
TRBV20-1	TRBJ2-5	CSARDFATGGVMETQYF
TRBV11-1	TRBJ2-1	CASSLRPSGALSYNEQFF
TRBV14	TRBJ2-6	CASSLWGANVLTF
TRBV12-5	TRBJ2-7	CASGVGTSGSYEQYF
TRBV20-1	TRBJ2-1	CSAPGTSGLSSYNEQFF
TRBV7-9	TRBJ1-6	CASAFGTVFPF
TRBV28	TRBJ2-7	CASSKQQGSHEQYF
TRBV5-1	TRBJ1-2	CASSGLSRGGYTF
TRBV14	TRBJ1-1	CASSQDLGDRGRWTEAFF
TRBV6-1	TRBJ1-1	CASSDVAGRLNTEAFF
TRBV6-1	TRBJ2-3	CASTIGGSTDTQYF
TRBV6-5	TRBJ2-2	CASSYFSGGHTGELFF
TRBV4-2	TRBJ2-5	CASSQDPQRGVKETQYF
TRBV2	TRBJ1-5	CASSENTRQVNQPQHF
TRBV7-2	TRBJ2-5	CASSLARTGSQETQYF
TRBV11-2	TRBJ2-4	CASSPIFGSLAGGVAKNIQYF
TRBV29-1	TRBJ2-7	CSVGRSGDYEQYF
TRBV2	TRBJ2-5	CASIPVLAGAETQYF
TRBV12-3/TRBV12-4	TRBJ2-3	CASANRGLSSDTQYF
TRBV5-1	TRBJ1-1	CASSPASENTEAFF
TRBV7-9	TRBJ2-3	CASSQAGQGAATQYF
TRBV6-5	TRBJ2-7	CASSYSGMGGYDEQYF
TRBV11-2	TRBJ1-6	CASSFRDRGGSPLHF
TRBV9	TRBJ2-1	CASSVVERGTYNEQFF
TRBV4-1	TRBJ1-2	CASSQEGGRIQLGYTF